This TCR beta chain was captured in a study of radiotherapy plus CTLA-4 blockade in lung cancer. General study findings and limits: Radiotherapy with ipilimumab was followed by blood expansion of tumor-derived clones. The authors reported that early blood T cell clone dynamics, with interferon-beta, best predicted response.

As regards this clone: The antigen is unknown.

Germline values: CDR1 MNHNS, CDR2 SASEGT. The CDR3 runs to 16 residues. J lost 9 bases, V lost 4 bases, and 11 bases had no gene match. Using immunoSEQ multiplex PCR, the repertoire was profiled, and TCRdb retains in-frame clones only, with some absent. The table includes about 80,000 clones, 78% detected once. This clonotype was sampled from a human donor with non-small cell lung cancer whose response to radiotherapy plus ipilimumab could not be evaluated. Some clones in this sample may be carry-over from other donors' samples. The source was peripheral blood, collected from a patient treated with radiotherapy plus ipilimumab. V is TRBV6-1 and J is TRBJ2-1; TRBD2 agrees at 11 bases. The CDR3 is CASSAFRLAGSGEQFF. The CDR3 DNA reads TGTGCCAGCAGTGCATTTCGACTAGCGGGGTCGGGTGAGCAGTTCTTC.